This passage covers 24 T cell receptor beta chains from one sample sequenced in a study of T cells in Graves' hyperthyroidism and ophthalmopathy. Authors of the study amplified TCR beta CDR3 regions from RNA transcripts. The HTBI set primed first-round TCR CDR3 RT-PCR. TCRdb reprocessed the multiplex PCR reads via MiXCR and lists one record per CDR3 protein. This table holds more than 300,000 distinct CDR3 sequences, approximately 15% found once. The sample consisted of blood. Receptor source: a woman aged 55-70 years with Graves' hyperthyroidism.

This clonotype has at least ten counts. The chain uses TRBV6-2 or TRBV6-3 and TRBJ2-7; 13 bases are a match to TRBD2. Germline V gives CDR1 MNHEY, CDR2 SVGEGT. The J segment lost 5 bases and the V segment lost 6 bases, leaving 10 bases of the junction unmatched. This CDR3 has 16 residues. The CDR3 sequence: CASRRTSGRSIHEQYF. DNA of the CDR3: TGTGCCAGCAGACGGACTAGCGGGAGAAGTATCCACGAGCAGTACTTC.

This clonotype was picked up many times. The chain uses TRBV20-1 and TRBJ2-3; TRBD2 matches at 11 bases. J was trimmed by 11 bases and V by 0 bases; bases with no gene match: 7. From germline, CDR1 is DFQATT and CDR2 SNEGSKA (reference sequence). The CDR3 is 14 amino acids. The CDR3 reads CSARDPSGRPWQYF. The CDR3 DNA reads as TGCAGTGCTAGAGATCCTAGCGGGAGGCCATGGCAGTATTTT.

J is TRBJ1-5 and V is TRBV15; tentative D call: TRBD1 (5 bases). The V gene lost 8 bases and the J gene lost 11 bases, with 13 bases spanning the gap. CDR1 is LNHNV and CDR2 is YYDKDF in the germline V gene (reference sequence). The length of the CDR3 is 11 residues. In DNA form, the CDR3 reads TGTGCCACCGGACAAGGGGAAACCCAGCATTTT. Residues: CATGQGETQHF.

V usage is TRBV7-2 and J usage is TRBJ2-7; TRBD2 matches at 7 bases. The CDR3 totals 14 residues. Trimming removed 4 bases from V and 3 bases from J; junction bases left unmatched: 6. From germline, CDR1 is SGHTA and CDR2 FQGNSA. The CDR3 region has the DNA TGTGCCAGCAGCTCCCGGACTAGTGTCTACGAGCAGTACTTC. Its translation is CASSSRTSVYEQYF.

This clonotype has only a few counts. The rearrangement uses TRBV7-3 and TRBJ2-6; the D is unclear. The CDR3 loop spans 16 amino acids. V lost 2 bases and J lost 0, with 8 bases in between. The V gene's germline CDR1 is SGHTA and CDR2 FQGTGA. Here the CDR3 reads CASSLSSSSGANVLTF. DNA of the CDR3: TGTGCCAGCAGCTTATCTTCAAGCTCTGGGGCCAACGTCCTGACTTTC.

This clonotype was seen at least ten times. V gene TRBV24-1 combines with J gene TRBJ1-5, with D unclear. Per the germline V gene, CDR1 is KGHDR and CDR2 is SFDVKD. The length of the CDR3 is 14 residues. The ends were cut back, 3 bases at V and 9 bases at J, with 14 bases in the middle. This CDR3 reads CATSDRAYKGPQHF. In DNA form, the CDR3 reads TGTGCCACCAGTGATCGTGCTTACAAGGGGCCCCAGCATTTT.

This clonotype was seen many times. The rearrangement joins TRBV27 to TRBJ2-7, with TRBD1 matching 11 bases. CDR3 length equals 15 residues. Per germline, CDR1 MNHEY and CDR2 SMNVEV (reference sequence). The trim removed 6 bases at V and 5 bases at J, leaving 9 bases unmatched. The CDR3 loop is CASSLGTGGRNEQYF. The CDR3 DNA sequence: TGTGCCAGCAGCCTAGGGACAGGGGGTAGAAACGAGCAGTACTTC.

This clonotype was counted at least ten times. The chain is built from TRBV11-2 and TRBJ2-1, with TRBD2 matching over 11 bases. Germline V gene sequence: CDR1 SGHAT, CDR2 FQNNGV. The CDR3 totals 16 residues. The V segment lost 0 bases and the J segment 10 bases; nucleotides outside the gene matches: 8. In DNA form, the CDR3 reads TGTGCCAGCAGCTTAGATCTGCTAGCGGGAGGAAGGGAGCAGTTCTTC. Translating gives CASSLDLLAGGREQFF. The full variable domain, in which reference TRBV11-2 and TRBJ2-1 provide the parts outside the CDR3, is EAGVAQSPRYKIIEKRQSVAFWCNPISGHATLYWYQQILGQGPKLLIQFQNNGVVDDSQLPKDRFSAERLKGVDSTLKIQPAKLEDSAVYLCASSLDLLAGGREQFFGPGTRLTVL.

This clonotype was seen many times. The chain uses TRBV5-6 and TRBJ2-1, with D perhaps matching TRBD1 or TRBD2 (5 bases each). The CDR3 is made up of 15 amino acids. CDR1 is SGHDT and CDR2 is YYEEEE in the germline V gene. The V end was cut by 4 bases, the J end by 4 bases, with 15 bases between. The CDR3 sequence is CASSLDGDLYNEQFF. CDR3 coding DNA: TGTGCCAGCAGCCTCGATGGGGACCTGTACAATGAGCAGTTCTTC.

This clonotype appeared a few times. V gene TRBV27 combines with J gene TRBJ1-2; D might be TRBD1 (6 bases). Germline values: CDR1 MNHEY, CDR2 SMNVEV (reference sequence). Trimming left V 4 bases short and J 8 bases short, with 17 bases between. The CDR3 covers 14 residues. The CDR3 loop reads CASSSPGHKEGYTF. The CDR3 coding sequence is TGTGCCAGCAGTTCGCCGGGACACAAGGAGGGCTACACCTTC.

In its sample, this clonotype was seen many times. This chain uses TRBV29-1 with TRBJ2-2; D not resolved. V was pared by 5 bases and J by 2 bases, with 9 bases between. This CDR3 contains 13 residues. Germline CDR1 reads SQVTM; CDR2 reads ANQGSEA. The CDR3 spells CSVFLLNTGELFF. In nucleotides, the CDR3 is TGCAGCGTTTTTTTACTAAACACCGGGGAGCTGTTTTTT.

This clonotype was observed at least ten times. The chain combines TRBV27 with TRBJ1-2; a weak D match, TRBD1 (6 bases). CDR1 MNHEY and CDR2 SMNVEV come from the germline V gene (reference sequence). The V gene lost 7 bases and the J gene lost 5 bases, with 17 bases spanning the gap. This CDR3 has 14 residues. CDR3 amino acids: CASKLEGGGYGYTF. For the CDR3, the DNA is TGTGCCAGCAAACTCGAGGGGGGGGGGTATGGCTACACCTTC.

This clonotype was seen a few times. The chain combines TRBV12-3 or TRBV12-4 with TRBJ2-7; possibly TRBD1 for D (6 bases). The CDR3 has 15 amino acids. V gave up 3 bases and J gave up 0 bases, with 12 bases separating them. The CDR3 loop is CASSLGDTRSYEQYF. CDR3 bases: TGTGCCAGCAGTTTGGGGGACACACGCTCCTACGAGCAGTACTTC.

This clonotype was recorded at least ten times. The rearrangement joins TRBV11-2 to TRBJ1-1; no firm D call. Germline-derived CDR1 and CDR2 are SGHAT and FQNNGV. The CDR3 has 15 amino acids. V was trimmed by 1 base and J by 4 bases, leaving 13 bases between them. The CDR3 sequence is CASSLVSGMGTEAFF. The CDR3 DNA reads TGTGCCAGCAGCTTAGTGTCCGGGATGGGCACTGAAGCTTTCTTT.

This clonotype was detected ten times or more. The rearrangement links TRBV20-1 to TRBJ2-7; D tentatively reads TRBD1 or TRBD2 (7 bases each). There are 14 residues in the CDR3. V was trimmed by 7 bases and J by 3 bases, leaving 19 bases between them. Germline-derived CDR1 and CDR2 are DFQATT and SNEGSKA (reference sequence). CDR3 in DNA: TGCAGTGTTCGAAAGACAGGGAGGGGCTACGAGCAGTACTTC. It translates to CSVRKTGRGYEQYF.

This clonotype was seen at least ten times. The chain employs TRBV12-3 or TRBV12-4 and TRBJ1-5; possible D gene TRBD1, 5 bases. CDR3 length equals 15 residues. Trimming stripped 6 bases from V and 0 bases from J, with 12 bases between. The CDR3 DNA reads TGTGCCAGCAGAACCGGGACGGATAGCAATCAGCCCCAGCATTTT. It is translated as CASRTGTDSNQPQHF.

The chain links TRBV30 to TRBJ1-2; 9 nucleotides line up with TRBD1. The V segment lost 1 base and the J segment 7 bases; nucleotides outside the gene matches: 7. CDR3 length: 14 residues. Germline CDR1 and CDR2: GTSNPN and SVGIG (reference sequence). The CDR3 DNA follows: TGTGCCTGGAGTGAAGACAGGGGGTCGGCTGGCTACACCTTC. Translating it yields CAWSEDRGSAGYTF.

This clonotype occurred many times. The CDR3 DNA sequence: TGTGCCAGCTCACCACCGCCGGGCCTGGGTGAAGCTTTCTTT. It translates to CASSPPPGLGEAFF. The rearrangement uses TRBV18 and TRBJ1-1; D is unclear. Trimming removed 0 bases from V and 7 bases from J, with 12 bases in between. Germline V CDR1 and CDR2: KGHSH, LQKENI. The CDR3 is made up of 14 amino acids.

This clonotype was counted at least ten times. The chain links TRBV3-1 to TRBJ2-5, with no clear D. The CDR3 has 12 amino acids. Germline CDR1 reads LGHDT; CDR2 reads YNNKEL (reference sequence). The V gene lost 4 bases and the J gene lost 12 bases, with 15 bases spanning the gap. CDR3 region: CASSPYPSEEYF. In nucleotides, the CDR3 is TGTGCCAGCAGCCCCTACCCGTCCGAAGAGTACTTC.

In this sample, this clonotype turned up many times. The chain combines TRBV28 with TRBJ1-1; D is ambiguous. Between the trimmed V and J ends, which lost 5 bases and 10 bases, there was a span of 20 bases. CDR3 size: 14 residues. Germline V gene lookup returns CDR1 MDHEN and CDR2 SYDVKM. The CDR3 DNA sequence: TGTGCCAGCAGTACCGGGAGCTGGCCTGAGGGAGCTTTCTTT. This gives the protein CASSTGSWPEGAFF.

In its sample, this clonotype was seen many times. This chain connects TRBV9 to TRBJ2-3; D is possibly TRBD2 (6 bases). Germline V lookup: CDR1 SGDLS, CDR2 YYNGEE. Trimming stripped 0 bases from V and 4 bases from J, with 9 bases between. CDR3 length equals 14 residues. The CDR3 DNA follows: TGTGCCAGCAGCGTAGCGGGAGAGGCAGATACGCAGTATTTT. Residues: CASSVAGEADTQYF.

This clonotype came up many times. The rearrangement links TRBV30 to TRBJ1-2, with unresolved D. V lost 0 bases and J lost 6, with 8 bases in between. CDR3 length equals 12 residues. CDR1 GTSNPN and CDR2 SVGIG come from the germline V gene (reference sequence). The CDR3 is CAWSVRSNGYTF. For the CDR3, the DNA is TGTGCCTGGAGTGTACGCAGTAATGGCTACACCTTC.

Many counts were recorded for this clonotype. The V gene is TRBV18, the J gene TRBJ2-3; perhaps TRBD2 as D (5 bases). CDR3 length: 14 amino acids. Per germline, CDR1 KGHSH and CDR2 LQKENI. V lost 0 bases to trimming and J lost 4 bases, with 8 bases between them. In DNA form, the CDR3 reads TGTGCCAGCTCACCACCATCTAGCCCAGATACGCAGTATTTT. Protein sequence: CASSPPSSPDTQYF.

This clonotype appeared many times. The rearrangement joins TRBV30 to TRBJ1-1, with a weak D call TRBD1 (6 bases). Germline V gives CDR1 GTSNPN, CDR2 SVGIG (reference sequence). The CDR3 loop spans 13 amino acids. Trimming pared 0 bases from V and 4 bases from J, leaving 9 bases between. CDR3 nucleotide sequence: TGTGCCTGGAGTGTTTCAGGGGTCACTGAAGCTTTCTTT. Its translation: CAWSVSGVTEAFF. The full variable domain, its missing parts supplied by reference TRBV30 and TRBJ1-1, is SQTIHQWPATLVQPVGSPLSLECTVEGTSNPNLYWYRQAAGRGLQLLFYSVGIGQISSEVPQNLSASRPQDRQFILSSKKLLLSDSGFYLCAWSVSGVTEAFFGQGTRLTVV.